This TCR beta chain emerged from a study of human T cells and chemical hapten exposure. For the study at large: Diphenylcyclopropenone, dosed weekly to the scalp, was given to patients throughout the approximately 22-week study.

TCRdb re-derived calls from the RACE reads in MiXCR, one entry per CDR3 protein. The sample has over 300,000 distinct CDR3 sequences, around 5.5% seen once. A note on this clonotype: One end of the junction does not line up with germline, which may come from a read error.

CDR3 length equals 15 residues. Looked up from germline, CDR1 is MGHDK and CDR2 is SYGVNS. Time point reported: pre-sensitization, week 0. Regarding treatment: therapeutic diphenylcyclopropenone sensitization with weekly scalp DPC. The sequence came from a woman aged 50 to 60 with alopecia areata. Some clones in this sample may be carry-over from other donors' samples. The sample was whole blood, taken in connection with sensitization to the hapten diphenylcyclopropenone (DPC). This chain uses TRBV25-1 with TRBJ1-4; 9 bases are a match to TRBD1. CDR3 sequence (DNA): TGTGCCAACAGTTTCGGGACAGGGAGGACTGAAAAACTGTTTTTT. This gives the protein CANSFGTGRTEKLFF.